This entry describes one TCR beta chain. The same CDR3 also results from other DNA sequences found in this sample. This entry belongs to a study of blood T cell repertoires in COVID-19. Study-level information: Italy, Spain and the United States were the sources of the convalescent and acute COVID-19 samples.

The assay was immunoSEQ multiplex PCR, and TCRdb's table has in-frame clones only and misses some. The repertoire holds a few hundred thousand clones, roughly 80% seen once, with about 9.6% in the top ten. Germline values: CDR1 SNHLY, CDR2 FYNNEI. CDR3 length: 13 residues. Deletions cut 5 bases from V and 3 bases from J, with 10 bases between. The chain recombines TRBV2 with TRBJ1-2; D perhaps matches TRBD1 (6 bases). The sample taken for sequencing was peripheral blood. This receptor was obtained from a man older than 75 with acute or convalescent COVID-19. The CDR3 region is CASSQQGDYGYTF. The CDR3 DNA reads TGTGCCAGCAGTCAACAGGGAGACTATGGCTACACCTTC.